The present T cell receptor (beta chain) was sequenced within a study of CD8 T cells in Susac syndrome. RNA totalling roughly 0.5 to 1 ug underwent reverse transcription with random hexamers. Each CDR3 protein is one row after TCRdb ran MiXCR on the immunoSEQ multiplex PCR reads. The table records approximately 180,000 distinct CDR3 sequences, about 94% of them present only once. Unmatched junction bases numbered 7, after V lost 4 bases and J lost 4 bases. Germline CDR1 GTSNPN, CDR2 SVGIG (reference sequence). There are 15 residues in the CDR3. The authors sequenced TCR beta from blood CD8+ and CD4+ T cells.

The V call is TRBV30, the J call TRBJ2-1; 10 bases are a match to TRBD1. The TCR was taken from a human donor with multiple sclerosis. Sequenced input: CD4+ T cells from PBMCs. The DNA of the CDR3 is TGTGCCTGGATGGGTGGGACAGGGGTTTACAATGAGCAGTTCTTC. Translating it yields CAWMGGTGVYNEQFF.